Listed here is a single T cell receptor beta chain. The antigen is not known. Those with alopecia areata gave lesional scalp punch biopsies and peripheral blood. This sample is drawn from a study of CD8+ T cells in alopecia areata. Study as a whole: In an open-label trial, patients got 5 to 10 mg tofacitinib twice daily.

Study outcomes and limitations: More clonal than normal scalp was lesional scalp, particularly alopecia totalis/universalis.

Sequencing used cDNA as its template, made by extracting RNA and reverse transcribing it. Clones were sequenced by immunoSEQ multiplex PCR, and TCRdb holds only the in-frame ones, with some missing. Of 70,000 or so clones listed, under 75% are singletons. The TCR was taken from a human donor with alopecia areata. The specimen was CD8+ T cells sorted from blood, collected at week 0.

This chain's CDR3 is CASSVGDSSGNTIYF. The CDR3 nucleotides are TGTGCCAGCAGCGTAGGGGACAGCTCTGGAAACACCATATATTTT. The chain has TRBV9 and TRBJ1-3, with 7 bases fitting TRBD1. The CDR3 consists of 15 residues. V was pared by 0 bases and J by 0 bases, with 0 bases of the junction left unmatched. Germline V gene sequence: CDR1 SGDLS, CDR2 YYNGEE.